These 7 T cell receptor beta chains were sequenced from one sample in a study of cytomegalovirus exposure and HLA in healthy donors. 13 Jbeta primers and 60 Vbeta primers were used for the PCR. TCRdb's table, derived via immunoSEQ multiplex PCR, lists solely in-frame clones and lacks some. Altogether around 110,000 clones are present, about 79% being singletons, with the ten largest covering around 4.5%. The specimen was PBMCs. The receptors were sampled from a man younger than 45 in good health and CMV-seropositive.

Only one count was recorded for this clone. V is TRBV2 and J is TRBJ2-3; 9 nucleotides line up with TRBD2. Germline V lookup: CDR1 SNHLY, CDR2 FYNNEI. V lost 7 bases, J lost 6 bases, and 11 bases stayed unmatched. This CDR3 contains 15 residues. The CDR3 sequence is CASNTRVAGVDTQYF. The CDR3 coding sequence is TGTGCCAGCAACACTAGGGTAGCGGGGGTGGATACGCAGTATTTT.

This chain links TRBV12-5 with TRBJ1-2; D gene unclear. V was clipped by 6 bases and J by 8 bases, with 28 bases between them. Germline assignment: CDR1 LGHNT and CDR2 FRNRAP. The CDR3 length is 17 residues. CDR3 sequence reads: CASGPGLNRGPVNGYTF. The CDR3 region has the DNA TGTGCTAGTGGCCCTGGCCTAAACCGGGGTCCTGTAAACGGCTACACCTTC.

Written as DNA, the CDR3 is TGCGCCAGCAGCTCACAGACCGGGACAGGGGCCAACGTCCTGACTTTC. This encodes CASSSQTGTGANVLTF. J is TRBJ2-6 and V is TRBV5-1; perhaps TRBD1 as D (6 bases). The V gene lost 3 bases and the J gene lost 4 bases, with 14 bases spanning the gap. Germline CDR1 reads SGHRS; CDR2 reads YFSETQ. This CDR3 is built from 16 residues.

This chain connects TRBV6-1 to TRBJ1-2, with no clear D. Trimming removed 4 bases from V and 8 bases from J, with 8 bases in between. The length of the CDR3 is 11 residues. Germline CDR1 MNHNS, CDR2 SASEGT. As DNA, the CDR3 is TGTGCCAGCAGTGCTCAACTAGGCTACACCTTC. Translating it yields CASSAQLGYTF.

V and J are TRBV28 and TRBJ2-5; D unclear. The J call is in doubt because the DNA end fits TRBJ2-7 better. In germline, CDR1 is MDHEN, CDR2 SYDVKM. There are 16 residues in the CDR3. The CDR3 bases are TGTGCCAGCAGTTTGACCTTAGCCGGAGAAGACGTCGAGCAGTACTTC. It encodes CASSLTLAGEDVEQYF.

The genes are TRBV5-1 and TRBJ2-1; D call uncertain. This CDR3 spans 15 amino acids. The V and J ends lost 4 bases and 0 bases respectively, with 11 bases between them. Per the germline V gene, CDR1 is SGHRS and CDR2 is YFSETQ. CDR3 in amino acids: CASSRDISSYNEQFF. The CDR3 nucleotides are TGCGCCAGCAGCCGAGACATAAGCTCCTACAATGAGCAGTTCTTC.

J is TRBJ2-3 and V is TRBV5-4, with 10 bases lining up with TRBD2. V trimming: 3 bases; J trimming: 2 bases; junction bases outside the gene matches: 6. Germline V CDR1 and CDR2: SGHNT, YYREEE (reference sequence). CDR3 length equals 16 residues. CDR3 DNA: TGTGCCAGCAGCTCAAATAGCGGGGGGACCACAGATACGCAGTATTTT. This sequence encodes CASSSNSGGTTDTQYF.